These 8 T cell receptor beta chains originate from one sample sequenced in a study of HIV-infected children after antiretroviral therapy interruption. Treatment in this sample: PENTA 11 planned treatment interruption arm or continuous ART arm. The TCR library was built from RNA with a 3' RACE protocol and unique molecular identifiers. MiXCR was run by TCRdb on the 3' RACE reads, yielding one entry per CDR3 protein. The sample consists of fewer than 100,000 distinct CDR3 sequences, 6% to 8.5% of them appearing once. The sample consisted of CD45RA+ CD4+ T cells from PBMCs, pooled from several time points, taken from a donor given antiretroviral therapy, either interrupted or continuous. The subset was: naive CD4+ CD45RA+ CD45RO- T cells. The source is a pool of human donors with HIV.

This clonotype was seen many times. The genes are TRBV2 and TRBJ2-7, with no clear D. CDR3 length equals 13 residues. In germline, CDR1 is SNHLY, CDR2 FYNNEI. V lost 5 bases and J lost 5, with 13 bases in between. This CDR3 is CASSQRWADEQYF. CDR3 coding DNA: TGTGCCAGCAGTCAGAGATGGGCAGACGAGCAGTACTTC.

As concerns this clonotype: Germline is not matched at one junction end, which may reflect a read error. The CDR3 sequence: CASSQRGGTDTQYF. Written as DNA, the CDR3 is TGCGCCAGCAGCCAGCGGGGAGGCACAGATACGCAGTATTTT. The chain joins TRBV3-1 to TRBJ2-3, with 7 nucleotides matching TRBD2. This CDR3 has 14 residues. CDR1 and CDR2 from the germline V gene are LGHDT and YNNKEL (reference sequence).

This clonotype was recorded at least ten times. The chain has TRBV7-3 and TRBJ1-3; perhaps TRBD1 as D (5 bases). CDR1 is SGHTA, CDR2 FQGTGA, per germline. V lost 2 bases and J 0 bases, leaving 14 bases between the germline ends. This CDR3 contains 17 residues. The CDR3 DNA is TGTGCCAGCAGCTTATCCGCAGGGCCATACTCTGGAAACACCATATATTTT. It translates to CASSLSAGPYSGNTIYF.

This clonotype came up a few times. The chain is built from TRBV2 and TRBJ2-3; D might be TRBD1 (6 bases). The germline V gene has CDR1 SNHLY and CDR2 FYNNEI. This CDR3 contains 14 residues. The V end lost 9 bases, the J end lost 0 bases, and 13 bases lay between the germline ends. CDR3 DNA sequence: TGTGCCAGTTACTCGGACAGCAGCACAGATACGCAGTATTTT. It yields the protein CASYSDSSTDTQYF.

This clonotype occurred many times. The chain recombines TRBV7-9 with TRBJ1-5, with D unclear. The CDR3 is 12 residues long. CDR1 is SEHNR, CDR2 FQNEAQ, per germline (reference sequence). V dropped 5 bases and J dropped 7 bases, with 9 bases sitting between them. The CDR3 nucleotides read TGTGCCAGCAGCCCTCTTGGGCAGCCCCAGCATTTT. This sequence encodes CASSPLGQPQHF.

In its sample, this clonotype was seen many times. The chain couples TRBV5-1 to TRBJ1-1; TRBD1 is a possible D gene (6 bases). V was shortened by 4 bases and J by 1 base, with 14 bases between the two germline ends. The CDR3 extends over 15 amino acids. Germline CDR1 reads SGHRS; CDR2 reads YFSETQ. CDR3 loop: CASSPVVGGNTEAFF. The DNA for the CDR3 is TGCGCCAGCAGCCCGGTCGTAGGGGGGAACACTGAAGCTTTCTTT.

This clonotype appeared a few times. J is TRBJ1-1 and V is TRBV15; D call uncertain. CDR1 and CDR2 from the germline V gene are LNHNV and YYDKDF (reference sequence). Trimming took 0 bases from V and 1 from J, leaving 6 bases between them. The CDR3 is made up of 14 amino acids. The CDR3 bases are TGTGCCACCAGCAGAGACCAAGGGAACACTGAAGCTTTCTTT. Protein sequence: CATSRDQGNTEAFF.

Ten or more counts support this clonotype. The chain couples TRBV6-5 to TRBJ2-7; D may be TRBD1 (5 bases). The V end lost 0 bases, the J end lost 7 bases, and 22 bases lay between the germline ends. The length of the CDR3 is 17 residues. In germline, CDR1 is MNHEY, CDR2 SVGAGI. CDR3 nucleotides: TGTGCCAGCAGTTACTCAGGTTCAGGGCCTGGGATTTATGAGCAGTACTTC. Translated: CASSYSGSGPGIYEQYF.